These 22 T cell receptor beta chains were sequenced from one sample in a study of blood T cell repertoires in COVID-19. The assay was immunoSEQ multiplex PCR, and TCRdb's table has in-frame clones only and misses some. Found here are around 310,000 clones, more than 80% of them singletons; the top ten hold 6.5% to 8%. The sequencing input was peripheral blood. The receptors stem from a woman in her thirties with COVID-19, enrolled during active disease.

This sequence joins TRBV28 and TRBJ2-4; D might be TRBD2 (7 bases). The V gene's germline CDR1 is MDHEN and CDR2 SYDVKM. With 3 bases removed from V and 7 bases from J, the gap between germline ends came to 13 bases. The CDR3 consists of 14 residues. The CDR3 reads CASSFNREGNIQYF. In DNA, the CDR3 is TGTGCCAGCAGTTTCAACAGGGAGGGGAACATTCAGTACTTC.

CDR3 loop: CASSQDGRGGSGNTIYF. CDR3 DNA sequence: TGCGCCAGCAGCCAAGACGGTAGAGGGGGCTCTGGAAACACCATATATTTT. This sequence joins TRBV4-1 and TRBJ1-3; TRBD1 is a possible D gene (6 bases). V lost 0 bases, J lost 0 bases, and 12 bases lay in between. Germline CDR1 and CDR2: MGHRA and YSYEKL. The length of the CDR3 is 17 residues.

V gene TRBV24-1 combines with J gene TRBJ2-1; tentatively, D is TRBD2 (6 bases). Per the germline V gene, CDR1 is KGHDR and CDR2 is SFDVKD. V dropped 3 bases and J dropped 8 bases, with 10 bases sitting between them. The CDR3 consists of 13 residues. As DNA, the CDR3 is TGTGCCACCAGTGATCGCGGGAAGGATGAGCAGTTCTTC. Amino acid sequence: CATSDRGKDEQFF.

In its sample, this clone was seen a few times. The chain links TRBV15 to TRBJ1-6; D remains unclear. The CDR3 consists of 19 residues. V was clipped by 3 bases and J by 6 bases, with 24 bases between them. The germline V gene has CDR1 LNHNV and CDR2 YYDKDF (reference sequence). CDR3 DNA: TGTGCCACCAGCAGCCGACCTCCCACCATAACCCGCGGTAATTCACCCCTCCACTTT. This sequence encodes CATSSRPPTITRGNSPLHF.

This sequence joins TRBV11-2 and TRBJ2-7, with a weak D call TRBD1 (5 bases). V was cut by 5 bases and J by 0 bases, with 17 bases left in between. Germline CDR1 reads SGHAT; CDR2 reads FQNNGV. This CDR3 spans 16 amino acids. DNA of the CDR3: TGTGCCAGCAGCCAAATGTGGGGCGGACCCTCCTACGAGCAGTACTTC. It codes for CASSQMWGGPSYEQYF.

This clone was found once. The rearrangement uses TRBV10-2 and TRBJ1-3, with D uncertain. Germline CDR1 WSHSY, CDR2 SAAADI. This CDR3 contains 14 residues. V lost 6 bases, J lost 4 bases, and 13 bases lay in between. In DNA form, the CDR3 reads TGCGCCAGCAGCGGACGCAGCGGGGGAAACACCATATATTTT. It yields the protein CASSGRSGGNTIYF.

The chain couples TRBV5-6 to TRBJ2-7, with D tentatively TRBD2 (5 bases). Trimming took off 1 base at V and 0 bases at J, with 14 bases between the two ends. The CDR3 loop spans 16 amino acids. In germline, CDR1 is SGHDT, CDR2 YYEEEE. The DNA for the CDR3 is TGTGCCAGCAGCTTGTATCGAAGCGGATTCTCCTACGAGCAGTACTTC. Translation: CASSLYRSGFSYEQYF.

This clone appeared a single time. The genes are TRBV13 and TRBJ2-3; no definite D call. V was pared by 1 base and J by 1 base, with 6 bases between. The CDR3 loop spans 14 amino acids. Germline V gene data show CDR1 as PRHDT and CDR2 as FYEKMQ (reference sequence). The CDR3 sequence is CASSLERGTDTQYF. The CDR3 DNA sequence: TGTGCCAGCAGCTTAGAACGGGGCACAGATACGCAGTATTTT.

V and J are TRBV30 and TRBJ1-2; 7 bases map to TRBD1. Losses at the gene ends were 0 bases for V and 8 bases for J; bases not matched to a gene: 6. CDR3 length: 13 residues. CDR1 and CDR2 from the germline V gene are GTSNPN and SVGIG (reference sequence). CDR3 in amino acids: CAWSVLTGKGYTF. The CDR3 DNA reads TGTGCCTGGAGTGTACTGACAGGGAAGGGCTACACCTTC.

V gene TRBV6-1 combines with J gene TRBJ1-3; 8 bases are a match to TRBD1. Trimming at V came to 2 bases and at J to 0 bases, leaving 3 bases not matched to a gene. The CDR3 runs 16 residues. Per the germline V gene, CDR1 is MNHNS and CDR2 is SASEGT. The CDR3 region has the DNA TGTGCCAGCAGTGAATACAGGGGGAACTCTGGAAACACCATATATTTT. Translated, it gives CASSEYRGNSGNTIYF.

The chain couples TRBV4-1 to TRBJ2-7; no reliable D call. With 0 bases removed from V and 6 bases from J, the gap between germline ends came to 12 bases. CDR1 is MGHRA, CDR2 YSYEKL, per germline. The CDR3 sequence is 14 residues long. CDR3 nucleotide sequence: TGCGCCAGCAGCCAAGATCTTCCAGATCCCGAGCAGTACTTC. Protein: CASSQDLPDPEQYF.

The chain carries TRBV13 and TRBJ1-3; the match to TRBD1 covers 9 bases. The CDR3 loop spans 15 amino acids. CDR1 is PRHDT, CDR2 FYEKMQ, per germline (reference sequence). V lost 5 bases to trimming and J lost 4 bases; unmatched junction nucleotides: 6. DNA for the CDR3: TGTGCCAGCAGCCCGGGACAGGGAACAGGAAACACCATATATTTT. Its translation is CASSPGQGTGNTIYF.

The chain has TRBV4-3 and TRBJ2-5; 10 bases fit TRBD2. CDR3 length equals 15 residues. The V and J ends lost 3 bases and 5 bases, in that order; junction bases with no gene match: 6. Germline loops: CDR1 LGHNA, CDR2 YSLEER. In nucleotides, the CDR3 is TGCGCCAGCAGCCAGCTAGCGGGGGCCTTGGAGACCCAGTACTTC. Translating it yields CASSQLAGALETQYF.

This clone has just one count. The chain links TRBV4-1 to TRBJ1-4; the D is unclear. The V end was cut by 2 bases, the J end by 3 bases, with 10 bases between. The CDR3 length is 15 residues. Germline V gene lookup returns CDR1 MGHRA and CDR2 YSYEKL. The CDR3 is CASSQIEAPNEKLFF. DNA of the CDR3: TGCGCCAGCAGCCAAATTGAGGCTCCTAATGAAAAACTGTTTTTT.

CDR3 sequence (DNA): TGCGCCAGCAGCGGGGGACAGCCCCAAGAGACCCAGTACTTC. It codes for CASSGGQPQETQYF. The V gene is TRBV5-1, the J gene TRBJ2-5, with 7 bases aligning to TRBD1. CDR1 is SGHRS and CDR2 is YFSETQ in the germline V gene. V lost 4 bases, J lost 1 base, and 4 bases stayed unmatched. The CDR3 totals 14 residues.

This clone appeared a single time. The chain is built from TRBV3-1 (or the pseudogene TRBV3-2) and TRBJ2-3; D possibly corresponds to TRBD1 (5 bases). V lost 1 base, J lost 0 bases, and 11 bases lay in between. Germline CDR1 LGHDT, CDR2 YNNKEL (reference sequence). The length of the CDR3 is 16 residues. DNA of the CDR3: TGTGCCAGCAGCCAAGCCCAGGGCTCCAGCACAGATACGCAGTATTTT. This sequence encodes CASSQAQGSSTDTQYF.

The chain uses TRBV3-1 (or the pseudogene TRBV3-2) and TRBJ2-1; 11 positions match TRBD2. The CDR3 is 16 amino acids. The V gene end was trimmed by 5 bases and the J gene end by 9 bases; junction bases not matched to a gene: 12. Germline V lookup: CDR1 LGHDT, CDR2 YNNKEL (reference sequence). DNA of the CDR3: TGTGCCAGCAGCGAACTACTAGCGGGGGAAGATAGTGAGCAGTTCTTC. It codes for CASSELLAGEDSEQFF.

The chain recombines TRBV5-1 with TRBJ2-7, with 9 nucleotides matching TRBD1. There are 14 residues in the CDR3. V was pared by 4 bases and J by 3 bases, with 5 bases of the junction left unmatched. Looked up from germline, CDR1 is SGHRS and CDR2 is YFSETQ. The CDR3 region has the DNA TGCGCCAGCAGCGGCGGGACAGGGAGCTACGAGCAGTACTTC. Translation: CASSGGTGSYEQYF. Full variable domain (rest looked up from reference TRBV5-1 and TRBJ2-7): KAGVTQTPRYLIKTRGQQVTLSCSPISGHRSVSWYQQTPGQGLQFLFEYFSETQRNKGNFPGRFSGRQFSNSRSEMNVSTLELGDSALYLCASSGGTGSYEQYFGPGTRLTVT.

This chain connects TRBV27 to TRBJ1-5; 12 bases are a match to TRBD1. Losses at the gene ends were 7 bases for V and 6 bases for J; bases not matched to a gene: 7. This CDR3 has 15 residues. Germline CDR1 and CDR2: MNHEY and SMNVEV (reference sequence). The CDR3 sequence is CASKGTGGAGQPQHF. CDR3 nucleotides: TGTGCCAGCAAAGGGACAGGGGGCGCGGGTCAGCCCCAGCATTTT.

The chain is built from TRBV7-9 and TRBJ1-2; unclear D gene. The CDR3 runs 11 residues. Trimming cost V 3 bases and J 6 bases, with 5 bases left between them. From germline, CDR1 is SEHNR and CDR2 FQNEAQ (reference sequence). In DNA form, the CDR3 reads TGTGCCAGCAGCTTCACGGATGGCTACACCTTC. Translating gives CASSFTDGYTF.

The CDR3 DNA reads as TGCAGCGTTGCCCCGGGGGGGTGGGATCAGCCCCAGCATTTT. Residues: CSVAPGGWDQPQHF. The V gene is TRBV29-1, the J gene TRBJ1-5; D possibly corresponds to TRBD1 (5 bases). The CDR3 length is 14 residues. Germline lookup yields CDR1 SQVTM and CDR2 ANQGSEA. V was cut by 4 bases and J by 5 bases, with 15 bases left in between.

The J gene is TRBJ2-5, the V gene TRBV15; 9 nucleotides match TRBD2. CDR3 length equals 15 residues. The V gene end was trimmed by 5 bases and the J gene end by 4 bases; junction bases not matched to a gene: 8. Per germline, CDR1 LNHNV and CDR2 YYDKDF (reference sequence). In DNA form, the CDR3 reads TGTGCCACCAGCTATAGCGGGAGCATTTTAGAGACCCAGTACTTC. It codes for CATSYSGSILETQYF.